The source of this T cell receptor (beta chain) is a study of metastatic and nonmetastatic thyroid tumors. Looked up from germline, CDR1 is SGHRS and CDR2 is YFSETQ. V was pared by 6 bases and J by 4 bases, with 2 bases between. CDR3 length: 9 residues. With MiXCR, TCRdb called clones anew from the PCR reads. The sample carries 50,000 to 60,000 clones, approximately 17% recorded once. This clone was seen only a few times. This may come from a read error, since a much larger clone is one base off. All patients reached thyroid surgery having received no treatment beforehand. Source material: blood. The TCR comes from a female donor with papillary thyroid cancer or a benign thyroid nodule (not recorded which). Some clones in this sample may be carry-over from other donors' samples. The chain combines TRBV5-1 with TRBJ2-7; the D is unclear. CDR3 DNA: TGCGCCAGCATGTACGAGCAGTACTTC. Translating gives CASMYEQYF. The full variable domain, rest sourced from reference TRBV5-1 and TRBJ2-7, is KAGVTQTPRYLIKTRGQQVTLSCSPISGHRSVSWYQQTPGQGLQFLFEYFSETQRNKGNFPGRFSGRQFSNSRSEMNVSTLELGDSALYLCASMYEQYFGPGTRLTVT.